Listed below are T cell receptor beta chains from one sample, sequenced in a study of cytomegalovirus exposure and HLA in healthy donors. The protocol was immunoSEQ multiplex PCR, while the TCRdb copy is restricted to in-frame clones and leaves out a portion. The sample lists under 200,000 clones, 82% occurring once. Sample: PBMCs. The receptors shown here come from a girl between 10 and 17 years old in good health and CMV-seropositive. Each CDR3 is given with its conserved first and last residue. The D gene is left open where the match is weak. Expanded clones get a size class; other rows say once, few or many, or leave the size out.

abundance: once
d_gene: .
v_gene: TRBV29-1
j_gene: TRBJ1-2
CDR3nt: TGCAGCGTTGGCCAGGGCGGCTATGGCTACACCTTC
CDR3aa: CSVGQGGYGYTF

abundance: .
d_gene: .
v_gene: TRBV7-9
j_gene: TRBJ2-7
CDR3nt: TGTGCCAGCAGGGCAGGGGGGAATTACGAGCAGTACTTC
CDR3aa: CASRAGGNYEQYF

abundance: .
d_gene: .
v_gene: TRBV6-1
j_gene: TRBJ2-5
CDR3nt: TGTGCCAGCAGCTTAAACAAAGACCAAGAGACCCAGTACTTC
CDR3aa: CASSLNKDQETQYF

abundance: .
d_gene: TRBD1
v_gene: TRBV11-2
j_gene: TRBJ2-7
CDR3nt: TGTGCCAGCAGTGACAGGGGGGGCGAGCAGTACTTC
CDR3aa: CASSDRGGEQYF

abundance: .
d_gene: TRBD2
v_gene: TRBV9
j_gene: TRBJ2-5
CDR3nt: TGTGCCAGCAGCGTAGGATTTTCTAGCGGGAGTCAAGAGACCCAGTACTTC
CDR3aa: CASSVGFSSGSQETQYF

abundance: .
d_gene: TRBD1
v_gene: TRBV4-1
j_gene: TRBJ1-1
CDR3nt: TGCGCCAGCAGCTACGACAGGGGGCGTTTCGTGAACACTGAAGCTTTCTTT
CDR3aa: CASSYDRGRFVNTEAFF

abundance: .
d_gene: TRBD2
v_gene: TRBV9
j_gene: TRBJ2-1
CDR3nt: TGTGCCAGCAGCATCCGATGGACTAGCGGGAGAAGGGACAATGAGCAGTTCTTC
CDR3aa: CASSIRWTSGRRDNEQFF

abundance: .
d_gene: .
v_gene: TRBV7-2
j_gene: TRBJ2-1
CDR3nt: TGTGCCAGCAGCTTATATCTCTATGAGCAGTTCTTC
CDR3aa: CASSLYLYEQFF

abundance: .
d_gene: .
v_gene: TRBV2
j_gene: TRBJ1-1
CDR3nt: TGTGCCAGCAGCCAGGGGCGCGAAACTGAAGCTTTCTTT
CDR3aa: CASSQGRETEAFF

abundance: .
d_gene: .
v_gene: TRBV19
j_gene: TRBJ2-1
CDR3nt: TGTGCCAGTAGTGACAAGACCTATTACAATGAGCAGTTCTTC
CDR3aa: CASSDKTYYNEQFF

abundance: .
d_gene: .
v_gene: TRBV7-3
j_gene: TRBJ2-3
CDR3nt: TGTGCCAGCAGCTTCAGACAGGGCACAGATACGCAGTATTTT
CDR3aa: CASSFRQGTDTQYF

abundance: .
d_gene: .
v_gene: TRBV5-1
j_gene: TRBJ2-2
CDR3nt: TGCGCCACGACGACGGGACACGACTCCTCGAACACCGGGGAGCTGTTTTTT
CDR3aa: CATTTGHDSSNTGELFF

abundance: few
d_gene: .
v_gene: TRBV29-1
j_gene: TRBJ1-2
CDR3nt: TGCAGCGTCGTGTCCGACAGCTATGGCTACACCTTC
CDR3aa: CSVVSDSYGYTF

abundance: .
d_gene: .
v_gene: TRBV15
j_gene: TRBJ2-2
CDR3nt: TGTGCCACCAGCAGAGATCGGAGGGACGTCCAACGGCTGTTTTTT
CDR3aa: CATSRDRRDVQRLFF

abundance: .
d_gene: TRBD1
v_gene: TRBV5-1
j_gene: TRBJ2-3
CDR3nt: TGCGCCAGCAGCTTAGGCCCGCGGACAGGTTCCACAGATACGCAGTATTTT
CDR3aa: CASSLGPRTGSTDTQYF

abundance: .
d_gene: TRBD2
v_gene: TRBV7-8
j_gene: TRBJ2-3
CDR3nt: TGTGCCAGCAGCTTATCCGTGGGACTAGCGGGAGGGCCAGAAGATACGCAGTATTTT
CDR3aa: CASSLSVGLAGGPEDTQYF

abundance: .
d_gene: TRBD2
v_gene: TRBV7-9
j_gene: TRBJ2-1
CDR3nt: TGTGCCAGCTCCCGCCGGACTAGCGGGGTCTATGAGCAGTTCTTC
CDR3aa: CASSRRTSGVYEQFF

abundance: .
d_gene: TRBD2
v_gene: TRBV7-2
j_gene: TRBJ2-7
CDR3nt: TGTGCCAGCAGCCAAAGGGACTATCCCGCCTACGAGCAGTACTTC
CDR3aa: CASSQRDYPAYEQYF

abundance: .
d_gene: .
v_gene: TRBV9
j_gene: TRBJ2-2
CDR3nt: TGTGCCAGCAGCGTGGGGCTGGCAGGGCGCACCGGGGAGCTGTTTTTT
CDR3aa: CASSVGLAGRTGELFF

abundance: .
d_gene: .
v_gene: TRBV7-9
j_gene: TRBJ2-1
CDR3nt: TGTGCCAGCAGTCCACGGGAGAGCTCCTACAATGAGCAGTTCTTC
CDR3aa: CASSPRESSYNEQFF